Below are 9 T cell receptor beta chains sequenced from a single sample in a study of blood T cell repertoires in COVID-19 (dated by TCRdb to 2019 to 2021). Libraries were made using the immunoSEQ multiplex PCR assay. TCRdb took this table from immuneACCESS and kept in-frame rearrangements with V and J called. Such tables lack part of the clones; where checked against another copy, unresolved V genes explain under half of the gap, and the rest is unexplained. This sample has 150,000 or so clones in its table, and approximately 86% of those were observed once. The ten largest clones capture roughly 4% of the sample. Sequenced sample: PBMCs or T cells enriched from blood (not recorded which). All receptors come from a woman in her thirties or forties who had been exposed to COVID-19.

This chain connects TRBV28 to TRBJ2-7; D possibly corresponds to TRBD2 (5 bases). From germline, CDR1 is MDHEN and CDR2 SYDVKM. Trimming pared 5 bases from V and 3 bases from J, leaving 11 bases between. CDR3 length: 13 amino acids. CDR3 loop: CASSTPGIYEQYF. The CDR3 DNA follows: TGTGCCAGCAGTACTCCCGGGATCTACGAGCAGTACTTC.

The rearrangement links TRBV5-5 to TRBJ2-5; TRBD1 agrees at 7 bases. After removal of 0 bases from V and 4 bases from J, the junction contained 0 bases not matched to a gene. Germline loops: CDR1 SGHKS, CDR2 YYEKEE (reference sequence). There are 13 residues in the CDR3. CDR3 amino acids: CASSLDRGETQYF. The CDR3 nucleotides are TGTGCCAGCAGCTTGGACAGGGGAGAGACCCAGTACTTC.

The rearrangement uses TRBV2 and TRBJ1-5, with 10 nucleotides matching TRBD1. The CDR3 sequence is 17 residues long. The ends lost 5 bases at V and 5 bases at J; junction bases unmatched: 12. Germline V CDR1 and CDR2: SNHLY, FYNNEI. CDR3: CASSTERDRGVYQPQHF. The CDR3, as DNA: TGTGCCAGCAGTACTGAAAGGGACAGGGGAGTGTATCAGCCCCAGCATTTT.

The chain has TRBV6-5 and TRBJ2-7; 7 bases line up with TRBD1. Germline CDR1 is MNHEY and CDR2 is SVGAGI. The CDR3 totals 14 residues. V lost 2 bases, J lost 6 bases, and 7 bases stayed unmatched. CDR3 protein: CASSYRSTGSEQYF. CDR3 nucleotides: TGTGCCAGCAGTTACCGGTCGACAGGGAGCGAGCAGTACTTC.

This clone was detected once. This rearrangement joins TRBV19 to TRBJ2-2, with 10 bases identical to TRBD1. Germline V gene sequence: CDR1 LNHDA, CDR2 SQIVND (reference sequence). The CDR3 is 19 amino acids. The J segment lost 4 bases and the V segment lost 1 base, leaving 12 bases of the junction unmatched. CDR3 nucleotide sequence: TGTGCCAGTAGTATAGGAGGTACAGACAGGGGGCATTTCACCGGGGAGCTGTTTTTT. Protein sequence: CASSIGGTDRGHFTGELFF. The entire variable domain, with the rest obtained from reference TRBV19 and TRBJ2-2, is as follows: DGGITQSPKYLFRKEGQNVTLSCEQNLNHDAMYWYRQDPGQGLRLIYYSQIVNDFQKGDIAEGYSVSREKKESFPLTVTSAQKNPTAFYLCASSIGGTDRGHFTGELFFGEGSRLTVL.

V is TRBV28 and J is TRBJ2-7, with 7 bases that match TRBD2. This CDR3 comprises 14 residues. The V segment lost 3 bases and the J segment 2 bases; nucleotides outside the gene matches: 4. Looked up from germline, CDR1 is MDHEN and CDR2 is SYDVKM. The DNA of the CDR3 is TGTGCCAGCAGTTTCTCGGCGGGAGCCTACGAGCAGTACTTC. This sequence encodes CASSFSAGAYEQYF. Together with reference TRBV28 and TRBJ2-7, the CDR3 gives the full variable domain: DVKVTQSSRYLVKRTGEKVFLECVQDMDHENMFWYRQDPGLGLRLIYFSYDVKMKEKGDIPEGYSVSREKKERFSLILESASTNQTSMYLCASSFSAGAYEQYFGPGTRLTVT.

This clone was observed a handful of times. This chain links TRBV5-1 with TRBJ2-5, with TRBD1 identical over 10 bases. Germline lookup yields CDR1 SGHRS and CDR2 YFSETQ. This CDR3 spans 14 amino acids. Trimming at V came to 7 bases and at J to 2 bases, leaving 5 bases not matched to a gene. The CDR3 spells CASVRDRGQETQYF. CDR3 bases: TGCGCCAGCGTCCGGGACAGGGGACAAGAGACCCAGTACTTC. The whole variable domain, remainder taken from reference TRBV5-1 and TRBJ2-5, is KAGVTQTPRYLIKTRGQQVTLSCSPISGHRSVSWYQQTPGQGLQFLFEYFSETQRNKGNFPGRFSGRQFSNSRSEMNVSTLELGDSALYLCASVRDRGQETQYFGPGTRLLVL.

The chain is built from TRBV19 and TRBJ2-5, with 7 bases matching TRBD1. The V segment lost 3 bases and the J segment 1 base; nucleotides outside the gene matches: 2. The CDR3 totals 14 residues. The germline gives CDR1 LNHDA, CDR2 SQIVND (reference sequence). The DNA of the CDR3 is TGTGCCAGTAGTATGAGGGGGCCCCAAGAGACCCAGTACTTC. Translating it yields CASSMRGPQETQYF.

Only one count was recorded for this clone. The junction departs from the called germline gene at one end, perhaps through a read error. The chain has TRBV27 and TRBJ2-1; 11 bases align to TRBD2. This CDR3 contains 15 residues. The germline gives CDR1 MNHEY, CDR2 SMNVEV (reference sequence). The CDR3 nucleotides are TGTGCCAGCACTTTAGGGACTAGCGGCTACAATGAGCAGTTCTTC. Protein product: CASTLGTSGYNEQFF.